The next 6 T cell receptor beta chains were all read from a single sample in a study of blood T cell repertoires in COVID-19. Produced via immunoSEQ multiplex PCR; TCRdb's table is partial and in-frame only. The data show about 130,000 clones, approximately 80% seen once. Specimen: peripheral blood. These receptors all stem from an older woman with acute or convalescent COVID-19.

V and J are TRBV4-1 and TRBJ1-1; 7 bases map to TRBD1. V was clipped by 4 bases and J by 3 bases; unmatched bases: 5. Germline CDR1 and CDR2: MGHRA and YSYEKL. The CDR3 is made up of 14 amino acids. The CDR3 spells CASSLRGQDTEAFF. The CDR3 DNA reads as TGCGCCAGCAGCCTCCGCGGACAGGACACTGAAGCTTTCTTT.

The chain joins TRBV10-3 to TRBJ1-5, with 7 bases lining up with TRBD1. Germline values: CDR1 ENHRY, CDR2 SYGVKD. J was trimmed by 5 bases and V by 10 bases; bases with no gene match: 11. The CDR3 has 14 residues. CDR3 coding DNA: TGTGCCACCTCTCCTACAGGGGCGGATCAGCCCCAGCATTTT. This gives the protein CATSPTGADQPQHF.

The rearrangement links TRBV5-4 to TRBJ1-2, with no clear D. Germline V gives CDR1 SGHNT, CDR2 YYREEE (reference sequence). Trimming pared 4 bases from V and 3 bases from J, leaving 10 bases between. CDR3 length: 13 residues. For the CDR3, the DNA is TGTGCCAGCAGCACAGATGTCGACTATGGCTACACCTTC. Translation: CASSTDVDYGYTF.

The chain combines TRBV6-6 with TRBJ1-5; D gene ambiguous. Between the trimmed V and J ends, which lost 4 bases and 4 bases, there was a span of 14 bases. This CDR3 is 15 amino acids long. Germline V gene sequence: CDR1 MNHNY, CDR2 SVGAGI (reference sequence). The CDR3 region is CASSSEGVWNQPQHF. In nucleotides, the CDR3 is TGTGCCAGCAGTTCCGAGGGCGTTTGGAATCAGCCCCAGCATTTT.

The rearrangement joins TRBV9 to TRBJ1-1, with D unclear. The germline V gene encodes CDR1 SGDLS and CDR2 YYNGEE. This CDR3 has 13 residues. V was trimmed by 3 bases and J by 4 bases, leaving 10 bases between them. The CDR3 reads CASSASRATEAFF. Here the CDR3 DNA reads TGTGCCAGCAGCGCATCGCGAGCCACTGAAGCTTTCTTT.

This chain connects TRBV5-1 to TRBJ2-2; TRBD1 matches at 7 bases. CDR3 length: 16 residues. V was clipped by 3 bases and J by 7 bases; unmatched bases: 12. Germline V CDR1 and CDR2: SGHRS, YFSETQ. The chain's CDR3 is CASSSIPGQQSGELFF. CDR3 nucleotides: TGCGCCAGCAGCTCAATCCCGGGACAGCAGAGCGGGGAGCTGTTTTTT.